The clone carrying this TCR beta chain was picked up many times. MiXCR, applied by TCRdb to the PCR reads, yields one record per CDR3 protein. The repertoire consists of roughly 630,000 distinct CDR3 sequences, with about 25% occurring once and the leading ten covering 0.78%. This sample is part of a study of molecular identifiers for immune sequencing clone quantification. The length of the CDR3 is 12 residues. Germline V gene lookup returns CDR1 MNHEY and CDR2 SVGAGI. With 6 bases removed from V and 4 bases from J, the gap between germline ends came to 9 bases. The sequencing sample was made of naive CD8+ T cells from blood, with Jurkat cell RNA spiked in. Subset meaning: FACS-sorted CD8+CD4-CCR7+CD45RA+ naive T cells. V usage is TRBV6-5 and J usage is TRBJ1-1; TRBD1 is a possible D gene (6 bases). The receptor comes from a human donor in good health. Some libraries in this study had Jurkat cell RNA spiked in. CDR3 in DNA: TGTGCCAGCAGGCAACAGGGCACTGAAGCTTTCTTT. This codes for CASRQQGTEAFF.